What follows are 30 T cell receptor beta chains derived from one specimen sequenced in a study of STAT5B mutations in CD4+ large granular lymphocyte leukemia. The assay was immunoSEQ multiplex PCR, and TCRdb's table has in-frame clones only and misses some. The data hold more than 45,000 clones, with about three quarters observed a single time. The specimen was CD4+ T cells from blood buffy coats. The origin of the receptors is a human donor in good health.

The table lists this clone with a few counts. This chain joins TRBV6-1 and TRBJ1-5; D is unclear. V was shortened by 1 base and J by 5 bases, with 6 bases between the two germline ends. This CDR3 has 13 residues. CDR1 and CDR2 (germline): MNHNS, SASEGT. The CDR3 spells CASSEGAHQPQHF. CDR3 DNA sequence: TGTGCCAGCAGTGAAGGGGCCCATCAGCCCCAGCATTTT.

The genes are TRBV14 and TRBJ1-4, with 7 bases identical to TRBD1. This CDR3 region has 14 residues. Per germline, CDR1 SGHDN and CDR2 FVKESK. V trimming: 5 bases; J trimming: 5 bases; junction bases outside the gene matches: 5. CDR3 residues: CASSVDRANEKLFF. The CDR3 DNA is TGTGCCAGCAGCGTCGACAGGGCGAATGAAAAACTGTTTTTT.

The chain employs TRBV6-1 and TRBJ2-7; TRBD2 matches at 10 bases. From germline, CDR1 is MNHNS and CDR2 SASEGT. The CDR3 extends over 15 amino acids. V was pared by 3 bases and J by 2 bases, with 4 bases of the junction left unmatched. CDR3 nucleotide sequence: TGTGCCAGCAGTGACGCCCTAGCGGGGGCCTACGAGCAGTACTTC. It is translated as CASSDALAGAYEQYF.

In this sample, this clone turned up once. This chain connects TRBV7-9 to TRBJ2-2, with D perhaps TRBD1 (6 bases). In germline, CDR1 is SEHNR, CDR2 FQNEAQ (reference sequence). The CDR3 spans 19 residues. V was trimmed by 1 base and J by 2 bases, leaving 20 bases between them. CDR3 DNA sequence: TGTGCCAGCAGCTTAGTTCATAGCGCAGGGGCGAGCAACACCGGGGAGCTGTTTTTT. Its translation is CASSLVHSAGASNTGELFF.

The chain is built from TRBV7-2 and TRBJ2-7, with 13 bases identical to TRBD2. The V gene's germline CDR1 is SGHTA and CDR2 FQGNSA. The trim removed 6 bases at V and 3 bases at J, leaving 5 bases unmatched. This CDR3 has 15 residues. In DNA, the CDR3 is TGTGCCAGCAGGTGGACTAGCGGGGGACTCTACGAGCAGTACTTC. Translation gives CASRWTSGGLYEQYF.

The chain couples TRBV7-9 to TRBJ1-1, with a weak D call TRBD1 (5 bases). The CDR3 loop spans 12 amino acids. V lost 1 base, J lost 10 bases, and 10 bases lay in between. Germline CDR1 reads SEHNR; CDR2 reads FQNEAQ (reference sequence). CDR3 residues: CASSLEGSRAFF. Written as DNA, the CDR3 is TGTGCCAGCAGCTTAGAGGGGTCGCGAGCTTTCTTT.

The genes are TRBV2 and TRBJ2-6, with D perhaps given as TRBD1 or TRBD2 (5 bases each). This CDR3 region has 16 residues. Germline assignment: CDR1 SNHLY and CDR2 FYNNEI. V lost 9 bases to trimming and J lost 0 bases, with 15 bases between them. CDR3 protein: CASTWDGHSGANVLTF. The CDR3, as DNA: TGTGCCAGTACCTGGGACGGCCACTCTGGGGCCAACGTCCTGACTTTC.

The rearrangement joins TRBV19 to TRBJ2-1; TRBD2 matches at 7 bases. The CDR3 sequence is 13 residues long. Germline CDR1 LNHDA, CDR2 SQIVND (reference sequence). V was pared by 10 bases and J by 11 bases, with 14 bases of the junction left unmatched. CDR3: CATSLAVDWKQFF. DNA of the CDR3: TGTGCCACGAGCCTAGCGGTAGATTGGAAGCAGTTCTTC.

The chain links TRBV5-5 to TRBJ2-2; D gene uncertain. V was cut by 1 base and J by 3 bases, with 7 bases left in between. The germline CDR1 and CDR2 sequences are SGHKS and YYEKEE (reference sequence). The CDR3 sequence is 14 residues long. The CDR3 here is CASSLSPDTGELFF. The CDR3 coding sequence is TGTGCCAGCAGCTTGTCCCCCGACACCGGGGAGCTGTTTTTT.

This clone was observed a few times. The rearrangement links TRBV28 to TRBJ1-5; a possible D gene is TRBD1 (6 bases). CDR3 length: 15 amino acids. The germline V gene has CDR1 MDHEN and CDR2 SYDVKM. V lost 4 bases and J 1 base, leaving 11 bases between the germline ends. CDR3 protein: CASSSGGGSNQPQHF. CDR3 nucleotide sequence: TGTGCCAGCAGTTCTGGAGGGGGAAGCAATCAGCCCCAGCATTTT.

This clone was detected only once. The gene calls are TRBV2 and TRBJ2-5, with D possibly being TRBD2 (5 bases). Trimming shortened V by 5 bases and J by 14 bases, and 18 bases separated the two germline ends. The CDR3 loop spans 12 amino acids. Looked up from germline, CDR1 is SNHLY and CDR2 is FYNNEI. CDR3 bases: TGTGCCAGCAGTATAAAGCCGGGAACTATCTACTTC. It yields the protein CASSIKPGTIYF.

The table lists this clone with a few counts. The chain combines TRBV28 with TRBJ2-5, with D unresolved. Deletions cut 2 bases from V and 0 bases from J, with 1 base between. The CDR3 sequence is 12 residues long. Germline assignment: CDR1 MDHEN and CDR2 SYDVKM. CDR3 coding DNA: TGTGCCAGCAGTTTAGACCAAGAGACCCAGTACTTC. Residues: CASSLDQETQYF.

This clone was counted only a few times. The chain uses TRBV25-1 and TRBJ1-1, with 7 bases fitting TRBD1. After removal of 3 bases from V and 3 bases from J, the junction contained 7 bases not matched to a gene. CDR1 and CDR2 from the germline V gene are MGHDK and SYGVNS. This CDR3 spans 15 amino acids. This CDR3 is CASSESAGGDTEAFF. The DNA for the CDR3 is TGTGCCAGCAGTGAGTCGGCAGGGGGGGACACTGAAGCTTTCTTT.

The genes are TRBV28 and TRBJ2-7, with D tentatively TRBD1 (6 bases). CDR3 size: 16 residues. Per the germline V gene, CDR1 is MDHEN and CDR2 is SYDVKM. V was cut by 8 bases and J by 1 base, with 21 bases left in between. The CDR3: CASLGVGTLGSYEQYF. The CDR3 coding sequence is TGTGCCAGCTTGGGGGTCGGGACACTTGGATCCTACGAGCAGTACTTC.

Details on this clone: The same CDR3 is also encoded by other DNA sequences in this sample. V and J are TRBV18 and TRBJ1-5; possibly TRBD1 for D (6 bases). Germline V lookup: CDR1 KGHSH, CDR2 LQKENI. Deletions cut 3 bases from V and 1 base from J, with 10 bases between. CDR3 length: 15 amino acids. DNA for the CDR3: TGTGCCAGCTCACCCCAGGGGACGAGCAATCAGCCCCAGCATTTT. Translating it yields CASSPQGTSNQPQHF.

The DNA for the CDR3 is TGTGCCAGCACTGGACAGGGGATTTCGAATTCACCCCTCCACTTT. Its translation: CASTGQGISNSPLHF. The chain couples TRBV2 to TRBJ1-6; 9 nucleotides match TRBD1. Trimming cost V 7 bases and J 7 bases; bases outside gene matches: 8. Germline CDR1 SNHLY, CDR2 FYNNEI. The CDR3 contains 15 residues.

The rearrangement links TRBV7-2 to TRBJ1-1, with 8 bases fitting TRBD1. This CDR3 contains 15 residues. The V segment lost 4 bases and the J segment 6 bases; nucleotides outside the gene matches: 10. Germline V gene sequence: CDR1 SGHTA, CDR2 FQGNSA. CDR3: CASSSQAGGFAEAFF. The CDR3 DNA reads as TGTGCCAGCAGCTCCCAGGCAGGGGGCTTCGCTGAAGCTTTCTTT.

This clone was picked up one time. This rearrangement joins TRBV18 to TRBJ2-3; 10 bases match TRBD2. This CDR3 is built from 16 residues. Germline assignment: CDR1 KGHSH and CDR2 LQKENI. Losses at the gene ends were 6 bases for V and 2 bases for J; bases not matched to a gene: 8. CDR3: CASSSTSGIVTDTQYF. The CDR3 DNA reads as TGTGCCAGCTCGTCAACTAGCGGGATAGTCACAGATACGCAGTATTTT.

This chain uses TRBV5-1 with TRBJ1-1, with TRBD1 identical over 7 bases. This CDR3 has 16 amino acids. From germline, CDR1 is SGHRS and CDR2 YFSETQ. V lost 1 base to trimming and J lost 1 base; unmatched junction nucleotides: 7. CDR3 DNA: TGCGCCAGCAGCTTGAGGCTGCAGGGGGGGAACACTGAAGCTTTCTTT. Translated, it gives CASSLRLQGGNTEAFF.

The rearrangement links TRBV19 to TRBJ2-3; 12 nucleotides line up with TRBD2. The CDR3 loop spans 16 amino acids. CDR1 and CDR2 (germline): LNHDA, SQIVND (reference sequence). Trimming at V came to 2 bases and at J to 2 bases, leaving 2 bases not matched to a gene. CDR3 in amino acids: CASSITSGGTTDTQYF. The CDR3 nucleotides are TGTGCCAGTAGTATAACTAGCGGGGGGACCACAGATACGCAGTATTTT.

The genes are TRBV14 and TRBJ1-6; 7 nucleotides line up with TRBD1. V was clipped by 6 bases and J by 6 bases; unmatched bases: 2. Germline V lookup: CDR1 SGHDN, CDR2 FVKESK. The length of the CDR3 is 13 residues. CDR3 residues: CASRGQPNSPLHF. Written as DNA, the CDR3 is TGTGCCAGCAGGGGACAGCCTAATTCACCCCTCCACTTT.

The rearrangement uses TRBV5-8 and TRBJ2-2, with D unclear. V shed 2 bases and J shed 7 bases, with 12 bases lying between them. The CDR3 is made up of 14 amino acids. CDR1 SGHTS and CDR2 YDEGEE come from the germline V gene. CDR3 DNA sequence: TGTGCCAGCAGCTTAGAAACAGCCTTCGGGGAGCTGTTTTTT. This codes for CASSLETAFGELFF.

This chain uses TRBV6-5 with TRBJ1-2, with a weak D call TRBD1 (6 bases). CDR3 size: 15 residues. The V and J ends lost 2 bases and 7 bases respectively, with 17 bases between them. Looked up from germline, CDR1 is MNHEY and CDR2 is SVGAGI. This CDR3 reads CASSYGTGTPGGYTF. DNA for the CDR3: TGTGCCAGCAGTTACGGGACCGGGACACCGGGTGGCTACACCTTC.

The chain uses TRBV9 and TRBJ1-6; D is ambiguous. This CDR3 has 14 residues. Trimming cost V 3 bases and J 3 bases, with 7 bases left between them. Germline values: CDR1 SGDLS, CDR2 YYNGEE. In nucleotides, the CDR3 is TGTGCCAGCAGCGGGACGGACTATAATTCACCCCTCCACTTT. Amino acid sequence: CASSGTDYNSPLHF. Supplemented by reference TRBV9 and TRBJ1-6, the full variable domain reads DSGVTQTPKHLITATGQRVTLRCSPRSGDLSVYWYQQSLDQGLQFLIQYYNGEERAKGNILERFSAQQFPDLHSELNLSSLELGDSALYFCASSGTDYNSPLHFGNGTRLTVT.

This clone was found a few times. J is TRBJ1-1 and V is TRBV11-2; D unclear. The CDR3 extends over 14 amino acids. V was shortened by 7 bases and J by 4 bases, with 16 bases between the two germline ends. Germline V lookup: CDR1 SGHAT, CDR2 FQNNGV. The CDR3: CASTSRDPGTEAFF. The CDR3 DNA reads as TGTGCCAGCACCTCCAGAGATCCTGGCACTGAAGCTTTCTTT.

This clone was seen only once. The J gene is TRBJ1-6, the V gene TRBV5-5, with 7 bases lining up with TRBD1. This CDR3 has 13 residues. CDR1 and CDR2 from the germline V gene are SGHKS and YYEKEE (reference sequence). J gave up 9 bases and V 4 bases, and 4 bases lay outside the gene matches. The CDR3 is CASSIDRVSPLHF. The DNA of the CDR3 is TGTGCCAGCAGCATTGACAGGGTTTCACCCCTCCACTTT.

V is TRBV5-1 and J is TRBJ2-3; D perhaps matches TRBD1 (5 bases). V was cut by 4 bases and J by 1 base, with 13 bases left in between. Germline CDR1 is SGHRS and CDR2 is YFSETQ. The CDR3 is 15 amino acids. DNA for the CDR3: TGCGCCAGCAGCCCCCAGGGTGAAGGCACAGATACGCAGTATTTT. Encoded protein: CASSPQGEGTDTQYF.

This clone has only one observation. V and J are TRBV18 and TRBJ1-4, with D maybe TRBD1 (5 bases). The germline V gene has CDR1 KGHSH and CDR2 LQKENI. The CDR3 sequence is 17 residues long. The V and J ends lost 2 bases and 0 bases respectively, with 13 bases between them. CDR3 sequence (DNA): TGTGCCAGCTCACCATCGGGCCCGGGGGCAACTAATGAAAAACTGTTTTTT. Translating gives CASSPSGPGATNEKLFF.

The J gene is TRBJ2-3, the V gene TRBV9; the D call may be TRBD1 or TRBD2 (5 bases each). Trimming cost V 0 bases and J 9 bases, with 23 bases left between them. This CDR3 contains 17 residues. Looked up from germline, CDR1 is SGDLS and CDR2 is YYNGEE. The CDR3 spells CASSVGGRGLWGETQYF. In nucleotides, the CDR3 is TGTGCCAGCAGCGTAGGGGGACGGGGCCTTTGGGGTGAGACGCAGTATTTT.

The rearrangement joins TRBV5-1 to TRBJ2-2; 8 bases agree with TRBD1. V was clipped by 3 bases and J by 3 bases; unmatched bases: 19. CDR1 and CDR2 (germline): SGHRS, YFSETQ. There are 20 residues in the CDR3. The CDR3 loop reads CASSSQGALDRGHYTGELFF. The CDR3 nucleotides read TGCGCCAGCAGCTCCCAAGGGGCCCTAGACAGGGGCCATTACACCGGGGAGCTGTTTTTT.